This record looks at one T cell receptor (beta chain) sequence and its context. The antigen is undetermined. This sample stems from a study of persistence of HIV-infected CD4 T cells. Across the study: Isolated cells were CMV- and HIV-1 Gag-responding CD4+ T cells.

The stimulus was an HIV-1 Gag 15-mer peptide pool, 0.8 to 1 ug/peptide/mL. CD40L/CD69 double-negative CD45RO-high memory CD4+ T cells were collected. Suppressive ART was started during chronic HIV-1 infection in these adults. For at least 4 years, plasma HIV-1 RNA was undetectable (<50 copies/mL). This was the immunoSEQ version 4 assay in survey mode. The table came from immunoSEQ multiplex PCR; TCRdb's copy has only in-frame clones and leaves some out. The data show some 37,000 clones, about 81% seen once. Germline-derived CDR1 and CDR2 are SGHTA and FQGNSA. The CDR3 is made up of 16 amino acids. J gave up 5 bases and V 1 base, and 2 bases lay outside the gene matches.

The sequencing here drew on cultured CD4+ T cells from PBMCs, taken from a patient who received antiretroviral therapy. This rearrangement joins TRBV7-2 to TRBJ1-6; 10 nucleotides line up with TRBD1. The clonotype was recovered from an adult with HIV. The donor label of this sample is uncertain. The CDR3 bases are TGTGCCAGCAGCTTAGATGGACAGGGGGATAATTCACCCCTCCACTTT. Translated: CASSLDGQGDNSPLHF.